The sequence of this T cell receptor (delta chain) was determined in a study of Vδ1+ human thymocytes. Study-wide results and caveats: Thymic TRG and TRD repertoires appeared highly polyclonal, with Gaussian CDR3 length distributions. Despite high sort purity, roughly a fifth of thymic T cell receptor delta sequences were Vdelta2.

As to this clone: The antigen is undetermined.

Extracted RNA was reverse transcribed into cDNA. Multiplex PCR used pooled V-gene forward primers and a constant-region reverse primer to amplify CDR3s. TCRdb re-identified clones in the multiplex PCR reads via CATT. The sample shows over 65,000 delta-chain clones, around 30% of them seen only once. This CDR3 comprises 20 residues. Germline V gene data show CDR1 as TSWWSYY and CDR2 as QGS. V was cut by 2 bases and J by 0 bases, with 25 bases left in between. The chain combines TRDV1 with TRDJ1, with D maybe TRDD2 (6 bases). The TCR was taken from a boy less than two years old who had congenital heart surgery. Material: Vdelta1+ gamma-delta thymocytes from the thymus. Subset reported: FACS-sorted CD3+ TCRalphabeta- TCRVdelta1+ TCRVdelta2- thymocytes. In DNA, the CDR3 is TGTGCTCTTGGGGAAAGCACTCTCCATCTCCTTCCCTTGTACACCGATAAACTCATCTTT. Its protein product is CALGESTLHLLPLYTDKLIF.